The 21 T cell receptor beta chains listed next were all sequenced from one sample in a study of T cell responses to AZD1222 COVID-19 vaccine. The assay was immunoSEQ multiplex PCR, and TCRdb's table has in-frame clones only and misses some. This table holds about 180,000 clones, 92% found once. The input for sequencing was peripheral blood, taken 28 days after the second AZD1222 dose. Receptor source: an adult who received the AZD1222 COVID-19 vaccine.

The sample holds a few counts of this clone. The J gene is TRBJ1-6, the V gene TRBV6-2 or TRBV6-3; D ambiguous. Trimming left V 4 bases short and J 14 bases short, with 9 bases between. Per the germline V gene, CDR1 is MNHEY and CDR2 is SVGEGT. The CDR3 is 11 amino acids. The CDR3 nucleotides read TGTGCCAGCAGTTTTGCAAGCGCCCTCCACTTT. Translation: CASSFASALHF.

The chain is built from TRBV18 and TRBJ1-5, with 8 nucleotides matching TRBD1. From germline, CDR1 is KGHSH and CDR2 LQKENI. This CDR3 has 16 amino acids. Trimming removed 5 bases from V and 7 bases from J; junction bases left unmatched: 13. The CDR3, as DNA: TGTGCCAGCTCAATGGGACAGGTTCCGGGCTACCAGCCCCAGCATTTT. It specifies CASSMGQVPGYQPQHF.

The V and J genes are TRBV5-6 and TRBJ2-1; 8 bases agree with TRBD1. The CDR3 extends over 15 amino acids. The V gene end was trimmed by 0 bases and the J gene end by 2 bases; junction bases not matched to a gene: 1. CDR1 is SGHDT, CDR2 YYEEEE, per germline. The chain's CDR3 is CASSLETGAYNEQFF. The CDR3 coding sequence is TGTGCCAGCAGCTTGGAGACAGGGGCCTACAATGAGCAGTTCTTC.

The rearrangement joins TRBV28 to TRBJ1-5; D call uncertain. V was clipped by 0 bases and J by 0 bases, with 3 bases between them. Germline CDR1 and CDR2: MDHEN and SYDVKM. This CDR3 is built from 14 residues. CDR3 sequence: CASSLWISNQPQHF. The CDR3 region has the DNA TGTGCCAGCAGTTTATGGATTAGCAATCAGCCCCAGCATTTT.

V gene TRBV6-4 combines with J gene TRBJ1-6; the D gene is possibly TRBD1 (5 bases). V was shortened by 3 bases and J by 10 bases, with 16 bases between the two germline ends. Germline CDR1 and CDR2: MRHNA and SNTAGT. The CDR3 has 15 residues. Here the CDR3 reads CASSEFSGSGSPLHF. CDR3 bases: TGTGCCAGCAGTGAATTCTCAGGGTCAGGGTCACCCCTCCACTTT.

The rearrangement links TRBV2 to TRBJ1-1; D is undetermined. V was pared by 8 bases and J by 0 bases, with 10 bases between. The CDR3 consists of 13 residues. Germline V gene sequence: CDR1 SNHLY, CDR2 FYNNEI. The CDR3 loop reads CASSDGLNTEAFF. CDR3 bases: TGTGCCAGCTCTGACGGGCTGAACACTGAAGCTTTCTTT.

The V call is TRBV10-3, the J call TRBJ1-2; no clear D. The V and J ends lost 9 bases and 6 bases respectively, with 8 bases between them. Germline-derived CDR1 and CDR2 are ENHRY and SYGVKD. The CDR3 spans 10 residues. CDR3: CAIKSDGYTF. For the CDR3, the DNA is TGTGCCATAAAGTCGGATGGCTACACCTTC.

V is TRBV19 and J is TRBJ1-1, with no clear D. Trimming cost V 4 bases and J 2 bases, with 8 bases left between them. The length of the CDR3 is 13 residues. Germline V lookup: CDR1 LNHDA, CDR2 SQIVND (reference sequence). CDR3 in DNA: TGTGCCAGTAGTACGTCAATAAACACTGAAGCTTTCTTT. Translated, it gives CASSTSINTEAFF.

A few counts support this clone. The chain has TRBV24-1 and TRBJ1-6, with D perhaps TRBD1 (5 bases). The germline V gene has CDR1 KGHDR and CDR2 SFDVKD. This CDR3 is 15 amino acids long. Deletions cut 0 bases from V and 13 bases from J, with 15 bases between. The CDR3 here is CATSDLIGPQVPLHF. The DNA of the CDR3 is TGTGCCACCAGTGATTTGATAGGCCCACAGGTCCCCCTCCACTTT.

The CDR3 reads CASSSLGQSSYNEQFF. CDR3 nucleotide sequence: TGCGCCAGCAGCTCCCTAGGACAAAGCTCCTACAATGAGCAGTTCTTC. The chain uses TRBV5-1 and TRBJ2-1; weak D call: TRBD1 (5 bases). Trimming left V 3 bases short and J 0 bases short, with 13 bases between. The CDR3 consists of 16 residues. Germline V gene data show CDR1 as SGHRS and CDR2 as YFSETQ. Using reference TRBV5-1 and TRBJ2-1 for the parts outside the CDR3, the full variable domain is KAGVTQTPRYLIKTRGQQVTLSCSPISGHRSVSWYQQTPGQGLQFLFEYFSETQRNKGNFPGRFSGRQFSNSRSEMNVSTLELGDSALYLCASSSLGQSSYNEQFFGPGTRLTVL.

This chain connects TRBV28 to TRBJ2-2; either TRBD1 or TRBD2 may fit D (5 bases each). CDR3 length equals 16 residues. V was cut by 1 base and J by 2 bases, with 11 bases left in between. From germline, CDR1 is MDHEN and CDR2 SYDVKM. Here the CDR3 reads CASSLYGTVNTGELFF. DNA of the CDR3: TGTGCCAGCAGTTTATATGGGACCGTTAACACCGGGGAGCTGTTTTTT.

A few counts support this clone. This rearrangement joins TRBV5-8 to TRBJ1-1; the D gene is possibly TRBD1 (6 bases). CDR1 SGHTS and CDR2 YDEGEE come from the germline V gene. The CDR3 has 15 residues. V was cut by 4 bases and J by 8 bases, with 21 bases left in between. In DNA, the CDR3 is TGTGCCAGCAGCACTCGCGGACGGGACACTGAAGAAGCTTTCTTT. It specifies CASSTRGRDTEEAFF.

The chain couples TRBV19 to TRBJ2-7; 8 nucleotides line up with TRBD1. CDR3 length: 15 amino acids. Germline assignment: CDR1 LNHDA and CDR2 SQIVND (reference sequence). Trimming took 0 bases from V and 1 from J; bases not matched to a gene: 2. CDR3 protein: CASSIDGTGSYEQYF. As DNA, the CDR3 is TGTGCCAGTAGTATAGATGGGACAGGATCCTACGAGCAGTACTTC.

The CDR3: CASSLTGYGYTF. The CDR3 region has the DNA TGTGCCAGTAGTCTGACGGGTTATGGCTACACCTTC. V usage is TRBV19 and J usage is TRBJ1-2; D remains unclear. Per germline, CDR1 LNHDA and CDR2 SQIVND (reference sequence). V gave up 5 bases and J gave up 5 bases, with 9 bases separating them. The CDR3 is made up of 12 amino acids.

The chain couples TRBV15 to TRBJ2-1; the D gene is possibly TRBD2 (6 bases). Germline V gene data show CDR1 as LNHNV and CDR2 as YYDKDF (reference sequence). The CDR3 sequence is 15 residues long. V was cut by 5 bases and J by 8 bases, with 19 bases left in between. Here the CDR3 reads CATSSLLGGSHEQFF. DNA for the CDR3: TGTGCCACCAGCTCCCTTCTGGGGGGTTCACATGAGCAGTTCTTC.

The CDR3 here is CASSKGLAGVDTQYF. CDR3 DNA sequence: TGTGCCAGCAGCAAGGGACTAGCGGGGGTAGATACGCAGTATTTT. The rearrangement uses TRBV7-2 and TRBJ2-3; TRBD2 agrees at 14 bases. The CDR3 runs 15 residues. Germline-derived CDR1 and CDR2 are SGHTA and FQGNSA. V trimming: 5 bases; J trimming: 5 bases; junction bases outside the gene matches: 3.

V gene TRBV6-5 combines with J gene TRBJ1-2; maybe TRBD1 (6 bases). The CDR3 runs to 12 residues. Germline values: CDR1 MNHEY, CDR2 SVGAGI. V was shortened by 7 bases and J by 8 bases, with 14 bases between the two germline ends. DNA for the CDR3: TGTGCCAGCACCGAAGACAGGCGGGGCTACACCTTC. This sequence encodes CASTEDRRGYTF.

V usage is TRBV6-5 and J usage is TRBJ2-2, with no clear D. Germline V lookup: CDR1 MNHEY, CDR2 SVGAGI. Trimming took off 7 bases at V and 1 base at J, with 10 bases between the two ends. CDR3 size: 14 residues. The CDR3 nucleotides are TGTGCCAGCAAGGTGGGGATGAACACCGGGGAGCTGTTTTTT. It encodes CASKVGMNTGELFF.

This clone was counted once. The chain links TRBV7-9 to TRBJ1-1; 8 nucleotides line up with TRBD1. The CDR3 loop spans 15 amino acids. V shed 4 bases and J 5 bases; nucleotides not matched to a gene: 9. Germline values: CDR1 SEHNR, CDR2 FQNEAQ (reference sequence). The CDR3 loop is CASSSPTGGETEAFF. The DNA for the CDR3 is TGTGCCAGCAGCTCGCCCACAGGGGGAGAGACTGAAGCTTTCTTT. The whole variable domain, remainder taken from reference TRBV7-9 and TRBJ1-1, is DTGVSQNPRHKITKRGQNVTFRCDPISEHNRLYWYRQTLGQGPEFLTYFQNEAQLEKSRLLSDRFSAERPKGSFSTLEIQRTEQGDSAMYLCASSSPTGGETEAFFGQGTRLTVV.

This clone was detected a few times. The chain uses TRBV18 and TRBJ1-3; D remains unclear. This CDR3 has 14 residues. V dropped 2 bases and J dropped 3 bases, with 8 bases sitting between them. Germline V gene lookup returns CDR1 KGHSH and CDR2 LQKENI. CDR3 residues: CASSPGSDGNTIYF. The DNA for the CDR3 is TGTGCCAGCTCACCAGGGTCTGATGGAAACACCATATATTTT.

Only one count was recorded for this clone. J is TRBJ2-2 and V is TRBV6-2 or TRBV6-3; no reliable D call. The CDR3 sequence is 15 residues long. Germline assignment: CDR1 MNHEY and CDR2 SVGEGT. The V gene lost 4 bases and the J gene lost 6 bases, with 15 bases spanning the gap. The CDR3 nucleotides are TGTGCCAGCAGTTTGGACCCTGGGTGGGCCGGGGAGCTGTTTTTT. Translated, it gives CASSLDPGWAGELFF.